A selection of T cell receptor beta chains follows, all from one sample in a study of T cell repertoires in cytomegalovirus infection. TCRdb fed the reads into MiXCR, producing one record per CDR3 protein. Found here are about 400,000 distinct CDR3 sequences, 18% of them singletons; the top ten hold 8.7%. The sample taken for sequencing was PBMCs. These receptors all stem from a human donor in good health (CMV status not recorded). Some clones in this sample may be carry-over from other donors' samples. Each CDR3 is given without its conserved first and last residue. Size is omitted from some rows. Given values are once, few, many or a class for expanded clones.

>many|TRBJ2-7|TRBV20-1
SARSGTGASYEQY
>-|TRBJ1-3|TRBV9
ASSPTPGNTIY
>-|TRBJ1-2|TRBV9
ASSVDARVKYGYT
>-|TRBJ2-1|TRBV19
ASSIVGRPIGEQF
>few|TRBJ2-5|TRBV7-9
ASSKDSEETQY
>-|TRBJ2-7|TRBV4-3
ASSQEGLAGYEQY
>many|TRBJ2-7|TRBV7-2
ASSLLYEQY
>many|TRBJ2-6|TRBV12-3/TRBV12-4
ASSPGQVLVGSVLT
>-|TRBJ1-4|TRBV7-9
ASRSAGDAEKLF
>few|TRBJ1-2|TRBV9
ASSVFDRGNYGYT
>many|TRBJ2-1|TRBV7-8
ASSLGLRRNEQF
>-|TRBJ1-6|TRBV28
ASSLTRGTLH
>-|TRBJ2-1|TRBV11-2
ASTVFSYNEQF
>-|TRBJ2-7|TRBV25-1
ASSEWGHEQY